Below, one T cell receptor beta chain is given with its context. Its target is not known. The entry originates in a study of human versus mouse CDR3 diversity and MHC coevolution. Sequencing used immunoSEQ multiplex PCR; TCRdb keeps in-frame clones, though not all of them. The repertoire consists of roughly 86,000 clones, with just under 95% occurring once and the leading ten covering 1.3%. The V gene's germline CDR1 is SGHNT and CDR2 YYREEE (reference sequence). Deletions cut 3 bases from V and 6 bases from J, with 31 bases between. This CDR3 has 19 amino acids. Overall study results and limits: Compared with mice, human CDR3s carried more deletions and insertions on average. By iCHAO1, human TCR beta clonotypes numbered some 1.6 million, the most.

The sequence came from a person aged 30-69 years in good health. This chain connects TRBV5-4 to TRBJ2-7, with D possibly being TRBD2 (5 bases). What was sequenced was naive CD4+ T cells from blood. The subset here: CD45RO-negative CD62L-positive naive CD4 T cells. CDR3 amino acids: CASSSGGWSQVITTSEQYF. CDR3 DNA: TGTGCCAGCAGCTCAGGAGGTTGGTCTCAGGTCATAACTACTAGCGAGCAGTACTTC. Full variable domain (rest looked up from reference TRBV5-4 and TRBJ2-7): ETGVTQSPTHLIKTRGQQVTLRCSSQSGHNTVSWYQQALGQGPQFIFQYYREEENGRGNFPPRFSGLQFPNYSSELNVNALELDDSALYLCASSSGGWSQVITTSEQYFGPGTRLTVT.